Listed below are T cell receptor beta chains from one sample, sequenced in a study of cytomegalovirus exposure and HLA in healthy donors. This table comes from immunoSEQ multiplex PCR, and its TCRdb copy is limited to in-frame clones, with some not included. This sample's table has approximately 170,000 clones. The sequenced sample consisted of PBMCs. The origin of the receptors is a woman under 30 in good health and CMV-seropositive. Each CDR3 is given with its conserved first and last residue. Fields, in order: J gene, V gene, D gene, CDR3 DNA, CDR3 protein. A D gene is named only where the DNA matches it firmly.

>TRBJ2-7|TRBV18|TRBD1
TGTGCCAGCTCACGCGGGACAGGGGGCTCGGGCTACGAGCAGTACTTC
CASSRGTGGSGYEQYF
>TRBJ2-7|TRBV6-1|TRBD1
TGTGCCAGCAGTCAGGGACAGGGGGCCCCCTACGAGCAGTACTTC
CASSQGQGAPYEQYF
>TRBJ1-1|TRBV5-1|-
TGCGCCAGCAGCTCCTATTCTAACCTCGGGGCTTTCTTT
CASSSYSNLGAFF
>TRBJ2-5|TRBV5-8|-
TGTGCCAGCAGCTCGCGACTAGGGGCGCAAGAGACCCAGTACTTC
CASSSRLGAQETQYF
>TRBJ1-1|TRBV18|-
TGTGCCAGCTCAGTGGGACACCGTGAAGCTTTCTTT
CASSVGHREAFF
>TRBJ1-5|TRBV4-1|-
TGCGCCAGCAGCCCCTCCGTTAACGGGTACCAGCCCCAGCATTTT
CASSPSVNGYQPQHF
>TRBJ1-2|TRBV7-2|-
TGTGCCAGCAGCTTAGTAACAGAGAACTATGGCTACACCTTC
CASSLVTENYGYTF
>TRBJ1-4|TRBV7-2|-
TGTGCCAGCAGCTTAACAGGCCCCAATAAAAAACTGTTTTTT
CASSLTGPNKKLFF
>TRBJ2-7|TRBV5-4|TRBD1
TGTGCCAGCAGCTTCGGTCCGACAGGGGACGAGCAGTACTTC
CASSFGPTGDEQYF
>TRBJ1-1|TRBV4-2|-
TGTGCCAGCAGCCAAGATGAGGGGCGGGGGTCCACTGAAGCTTTCTTT
CASSQDEGRGSTEAFF
>TRBJ2-7|TRBV30|TRBD1
TGTGCCTGGAGTGTAATTGGGACAGGGTTTTGGGGGCAGTACTTC
CAWSVIGTGFWGQYF
>TRBJ1-2|TRBV5-6|-
TGTGCCAGCAGCCTCCAGGGGTATGGCTACACCTTC
CASSLQGYGYTF
>TRBJ1-2|TRBV7-9|-
TGTGCCAGCAGCTTAGCGCTCGGTTATGGCTACACCTTC
CASSLALGYGYTF
>TRBJ1-6|TRBV6-1|-
TGTGCCAGCAGTGAATGGGGGGGTCACCCAAATTCACCCCTCCACTTT
CASSEWGGHPNSPLHF
>TRBJ2-7|TRBV6-5|-
TGTGCCAGCAGTTACGGACTACTAGGTTACGAGCAGTACTTC
CASSYGLLGYEQYF
>TRBJ2-1|TRBV6-4|TRBD2
TGTGCCAGCAGTCAGCGGGGCTCCTACAATGAGCAGTTCTTC
CASSQRGSYNEQFF
>TRBJ2-7|TRBV9|-
TGTGCCAGCAGCGTAGACAGCTACTCCTACGAGCAGTACTTC
CASSVDSYSYEQYF
>TRBJ1-5|TRBV6-5|TRBD1
TGTGCCAGCAGTGACAGGGACAATCAGCCCCAGCATTTT
CASSDRDNQPQHF
>TRBJ1-5|TRBV30|-
TGTGCCTGGAGTCGTGGGGGGGGCGATCAGCCCCAGCATTTT
CAWSRGGGDQPQHF
>TRBJ1-2|TRBV27|TRBD1
TGTGCCAGCAGTTTAGGGGCGGGACAGGGAAACTATGGCTACACCTTC
CASSLGAGQGNYGYTF
>TRBJ2-7|TRBV7-9|-
TGTGCCAGCAGCCGCGGACAGAACTACGAGCAGTACTTC
CASSRGQNYEQYF
>TRBJ1-1|TRBV7-6|-
TGTGCCAGCAGCCCCAGGTTTAATGGCCGAAAGACTGAAGCTTTCTTT
CASSPRFNGRKTEAFF
>TRBJ2-1|TRBV4-1|TRBD2
TGCGCCAGCAGCCAAGAAATGATTGGACTAGTTCCCCATGAGCAGTTCTTC
CASSQEMIGLVPHEQFF
>TRBJ2-7|TRBV2|TRBD2
TGTGCCAGCAGGGAAGCGGGAGGGCCAGACGAGCAGTACTTC
CASREAGGPDEQYF
>TRBJ2-3|TRBV21-1|-
TGTGCCAGCAGCAAGCCAGCGGGGGGCCCAGTGACGCAGTATTTT
CASSKPAGGPVTQYF